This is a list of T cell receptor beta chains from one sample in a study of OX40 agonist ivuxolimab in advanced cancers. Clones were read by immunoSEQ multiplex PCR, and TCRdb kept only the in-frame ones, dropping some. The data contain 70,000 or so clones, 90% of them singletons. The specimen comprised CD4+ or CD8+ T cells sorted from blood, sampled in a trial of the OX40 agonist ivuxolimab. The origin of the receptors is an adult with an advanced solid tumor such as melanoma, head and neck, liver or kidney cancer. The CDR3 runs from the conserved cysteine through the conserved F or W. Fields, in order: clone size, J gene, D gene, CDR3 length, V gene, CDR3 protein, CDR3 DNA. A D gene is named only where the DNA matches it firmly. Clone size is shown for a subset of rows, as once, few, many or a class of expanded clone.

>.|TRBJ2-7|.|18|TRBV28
CASKLGGPPGQSSYEQYF
TGTGCCAGCAAACTTGGCGGACCTCCAGGGCAGAGCTCCTACGAGCAGTACTTC
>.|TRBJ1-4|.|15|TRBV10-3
CAISESGMSYEKLFF
TGTGCCATCAGTGAGTCCGGGATGAGTTACGAAAAACTGTTTTTT
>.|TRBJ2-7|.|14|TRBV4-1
CASSRAGYTYEQYF
TGCGCCAGCAGTCGTGCGGGGTACACCTACGAGCAGTACTTC
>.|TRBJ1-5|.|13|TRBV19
CASSTDMVQPQHF
TGTGCCAGTAGTACGGACATGGTTCAGCCCCAGCATTTT
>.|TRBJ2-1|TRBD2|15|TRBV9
CASSVEAGGPYEQFF
TGTGCCAGCAGCGTAGAGGCGGGAGGGCCTTATGAGCAGTTCTTC
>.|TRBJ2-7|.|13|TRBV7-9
CASSLELAYEQYF
TGTGCCAGCAGCTTAGAACTGGCCTACGAGCAGTACTTC
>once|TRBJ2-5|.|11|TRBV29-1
CSVTVAGEQYF
TGCAGCGTCACAGTGGCCGGGGAGCAGTACTTC
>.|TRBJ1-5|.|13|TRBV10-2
CASRGADNQPQHF
TGCGCCAGCAGGGGAGCCGATAATCAGCCCCAGCATTTT
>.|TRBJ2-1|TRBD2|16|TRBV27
CASSLEVGLAGNEQFF
TGTGCCAGCAGTTTAGAAGTGGGACTAGCTGGAAATGAGCAGTTCTTC
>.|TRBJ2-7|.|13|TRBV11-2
CASSPGGIDEQYF
TGTGCCAGCAGCCCCGGCGGTATAGACGAGCAGTACTTC
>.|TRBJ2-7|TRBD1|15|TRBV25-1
CASRDSGQGAEEQYF
TGTGCCAGCAGGGACTCGGGACAGGGGGCGGAAGAGCAGTACTTC
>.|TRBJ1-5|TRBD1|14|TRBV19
CASSPTGDNQPQHF
TGTGCCAGTAGTCCCACAGGGGACAATCAGCCCCAGCATTTT
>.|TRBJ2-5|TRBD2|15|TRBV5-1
CASSRAGGPIETQYF
TGCGCCAGCAGCCGAGCGGGAGGGCCGATAGAGACCCAGTACTTC
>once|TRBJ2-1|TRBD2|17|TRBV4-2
CASSQDPAGSSYNEQFF
TGTGCCAGCAGCCAAGATCCAGCGGGGAGCTCCTACAATGAGCAGTTCTTC
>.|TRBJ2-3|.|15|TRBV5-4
CASSLGGAGTDTQYF
TGTGCCAGCAGCTTGGGAGGGGCGGGCACAGATACGCAGTATTTT
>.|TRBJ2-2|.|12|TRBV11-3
CASGMASGELFF
TGTGCCAGCGGGATGGCGTCCGGGGAGCTGTTTTTT
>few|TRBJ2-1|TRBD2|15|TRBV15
CATSRPTSGSYEQFF
TGTGCCACCAGCAGACCAACTAGCGGGAGTTATGAGCAGTTCTTC
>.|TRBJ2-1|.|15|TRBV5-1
CASSLFWGTGNEQFF
TGCGCCAGCAGCTTGTTCTGGGGAACAGGGAATGAGCAGTTCTTC
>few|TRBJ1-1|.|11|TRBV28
CASSSRREAFF
TGTGCCAGCAGTTCCCGGAGGGAAGCTTTCTTT
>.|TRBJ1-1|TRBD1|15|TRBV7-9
CASSPHTGVNTEAFF
TGTGCCAGCAGCCCTCATACAGGGGTGAACACTGAAGCTTTCTTT
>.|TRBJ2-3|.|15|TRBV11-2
CASSQPDGVADTQYF
TGTGCCAGCAGCCAGCCGGACGGTGTGGCAGATACGCAGTATTTT
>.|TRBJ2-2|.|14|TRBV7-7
CASSLAPGTGELFF
TGTGCTAGCAGCTTAGCCCCTGGCACCGGGGAGCTGTTTTTT
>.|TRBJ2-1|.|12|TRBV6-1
CASSESVTGQFF
TGTGCCAGCAGTGAAAGCGTGACTGGGCAGTTCTTC
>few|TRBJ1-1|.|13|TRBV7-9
CASSRLIEPEAFF
TGTGCCAGCAGCCGCCTTATTGAACCTGAAGCTTTCTTT
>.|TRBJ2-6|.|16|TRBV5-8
CASRFAGSSGANVLTF
TGTGCCAGCAGGTTTGCCGGAAGCTCTGGGGCCAACGTCCTGACTTTC
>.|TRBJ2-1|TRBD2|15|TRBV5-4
CASSLAGGPHNEQFF
TGTGCCAGCAGCCTAGCGGGAGGGCCACACAATGAGCAGTTCTTC
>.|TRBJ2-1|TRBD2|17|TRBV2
CASSPGLRTSAYNEQFF
TGTGCCAGCAGCCCAGGGCTACGGACTAGTGCCTACAATGAGCAATTCTTC
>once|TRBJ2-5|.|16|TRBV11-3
CASSSPAIAEQETQYF
TGTGCCAGCAGCTCGCCCGCAATAGCGGAGCAAGAGACCCAGTACTTC
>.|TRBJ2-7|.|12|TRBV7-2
CASSLESYEQYF
TGTGCCAGCAGCTTAGAATCCTACGAGCAGTACTTC
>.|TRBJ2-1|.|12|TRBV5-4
CASSLGFGEQFF
TGTGCCAGCAGCTTGGGATTTGGTGAGCAGTTCTTC
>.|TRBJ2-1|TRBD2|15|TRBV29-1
CSVSRLAGGRDEQFF
TGCAGCGTTTCCAGACTAGCGGGAGGCAGGGATGAGCAGTTCTTC
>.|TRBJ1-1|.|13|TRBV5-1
CASSLGGSTEAFF
TGCGCCAGCAGCTTGGGAGGGTCCACTGAAGCTTTCTTT
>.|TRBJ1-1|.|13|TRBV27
CASSLAGVGEAFF
TGTGCCAGCAGTTTAGCTGGGGTAGGTGAAGCTTTCTTT
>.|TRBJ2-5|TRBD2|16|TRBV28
CASSSRTSGSWETQYF
TGTGCCAGCAGTTCCCGGACTAGCGGGAGTTGGGAGACCCAGTACTTC
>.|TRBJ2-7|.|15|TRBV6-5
CASSALRRPIYEQYF
TGTGCCAGCAGTGCCCTCAGGAGGCCGATCTACGAGCAGTACTTC
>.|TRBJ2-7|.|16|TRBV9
CASSVLARGATYEQYF
TGTGCCAGCAGCGTATTAGCCCGGGGGGCAACCTACGAGCAGTACTTC
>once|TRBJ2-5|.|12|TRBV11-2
CASSSIQETQYF
TGTGCCAGCAGCTCGATCCAAGAGACCCAGTACTTC
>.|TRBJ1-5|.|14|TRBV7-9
CASSGPQGGQPQHF
TGTGCCAGCAGCGGACCACAGGGAGGCCAGCCCCAGCATTTT
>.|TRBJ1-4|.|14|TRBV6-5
CASRPGATNEKLFF
TGTGCCAGCAGACCAGGGGCAACTAATGAAAAACTGTTTTTT
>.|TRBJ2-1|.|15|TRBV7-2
CASSYSGPLYNEQFF
TGTGCCAGCAGCTATTCAGGGCCCCTTTACAATGAGCAGTTCTTC
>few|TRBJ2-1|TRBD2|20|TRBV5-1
CASSLRGLAGGPLTYNEQFF
TGCGCCAGCAGCTTACGAGGCCTAGCGGGAGGGCCTCTCACCTACAATGAGCAGTTCTTC
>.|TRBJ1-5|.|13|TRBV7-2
CASSSAVGKPQHF
TGTGCCAGCAGCTCAGCGGTGGGGAAGCCCCAGCATTTT
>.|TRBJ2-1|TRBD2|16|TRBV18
CASSPLSGINNNEQFF
TGTGCCAGCTCACCACTCAGCGGGATTAATAACAATGAGCAGTTCTTC
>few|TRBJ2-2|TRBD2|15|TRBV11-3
CASSLFVGGSGELFF
TGTGCCAGCAGCTTATTTGTCGGGGGGTCCGGGGAGCTGTTTTTT
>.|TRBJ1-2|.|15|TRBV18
CASSPSMGANYGYTF
TGTGCCAGCTCACCCTCGATGGGAGCTAACTATGGCTACACCTTC
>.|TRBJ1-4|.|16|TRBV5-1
CASSFGGAGTNEKLFF
TGCGCCAGCAGCTTTGGGGGCGCGGGAACTAATGAAAAACTGTTTTTT
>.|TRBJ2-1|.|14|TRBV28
CASGPATAYNEQFF
TGTGCCAGCGGGCCAGCGACCGCCTACAATGAGCAGTTCTTC
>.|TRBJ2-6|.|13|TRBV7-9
CAGAGSGANVLTF
TGTGCCGGCGCAGGCTCTGGGGCCAACGTCCTGACTTTC
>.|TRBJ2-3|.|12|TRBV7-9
CASSWFTDTQYF
TGTGCCAGCAGCTGGTTCACAGATACGCAGTATTTT
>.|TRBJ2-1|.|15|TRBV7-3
CASSLREGGYNEQFF
TGTGCCAGCAGCTTAAGGGAGGGGGGCTACAATGAGCAGTTCTTC
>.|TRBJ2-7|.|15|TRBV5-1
CASSLESRPGYEQYF
TGCGCCAGCAGCTTGGAGAGCAGGCCAGGGTACGAGCAGTACTTC
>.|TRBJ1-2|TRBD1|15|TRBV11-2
CASSKDRGRVYGYTF
TGTGCCAGCAGCAAGGACAGGGGGCGAGTATATGGCTACACCTTC
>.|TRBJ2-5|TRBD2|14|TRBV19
CASNDGRAGETQYF
TGTGCCAGTAATGACGGGAGGGCAGGGGAGACCCAGTACTTC
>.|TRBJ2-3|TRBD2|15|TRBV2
CASREAGGSADTQYF
TGTGCCAGCAGGGAGGCGGGGGGGAGCGCAGATACGCAGTATTTT
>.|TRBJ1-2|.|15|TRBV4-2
CASSQDPQAYYGYTF
TGTGCCAGCAGCCAAGATCCACAGGCCTACTATGGCTACACCTTC
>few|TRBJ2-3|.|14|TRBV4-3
CASSQRDGTDTQYF
TGCGCCAGCAGCCAACGTGATGGCACAGATACGCAGTATTTT
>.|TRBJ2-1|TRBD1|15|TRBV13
CASSNRDRGGNEQFF
TGTGCCAGCAGCAACCGGGACAGGGGAGGGAATGAGCAGTTCTTC